A single sample gave rise to the 11 T cell receptor beta chains below, sequenced in a study of T cell changes during pregnancy in multiple sclerosis. Here immunoSEQ multiplex PCR was the method, and the copy in TCRdb shows in-frame clones only, minus some. The data show about 100,000 clones, 85% to 95% seen once. The sample in question was peripheral blood, obtained in the third trimester of pregnancy. The receptors here all came from a female donor in good health, enrolled as a control in a pregnancy study.

The chain is built from TRBV4-3 and TRBJ1-5; D not certain. The length of the CDR3 is 16 residues. Deletions cut 0 bases from V and 9 bases from J, with 18 bases between. Germline V gene lookup returns CDR1 LGHNA and CDR2 YSLEER. The CDR3 DNA sequence: TGCGCCAGCAGCCAAGATTTGTGGAGCCTCGGGTGGCCCCAGCATTTT. Its translation is CASSQDLWSLGWPQHF.

V gene TRBV4-3 combines with J gene TRBJ1-2; D gene uncertain. The CDR3 spans 17 residues. Germline V gene lookup returns CDR1 LGHNA and CDR2 YSLEER. The germline V and J ends were trimmed by 0 bases and 6 bases, with 20 bases remaining between them. CDR3 sequence (DNA): TGCGCCAGCAGCCAAGATTGGACGGGCCCAGCTAGCGATGGCTACACCTTC. Protein product: CASSQDWTGPASDGYTF.

This clone was observed a few times. V and J are TRBV7-8 and TRBJ1-1; D ambiguous. The CDR3 has 13 amino acids. V was trimmed by 5 bases and J by 3 bases, leaving 10 bases between them. Germline assignment: CDR1 SGHVS and CDR2 FQNEAQ. The CDR3, as DNA: TGTGCCAGCAGCCCGACACCGGACACTGAAGCTTTCTTT. This codes for CASSPTPDTEAFF.

This chain joins TRBV7-3 and TRBJ1-2, with D perhaps TRBD1 (6 bases). This CDR3 contains 17 residues. Trimming left V 0 bases short and J 10 bases short, with 24 bases between. Germline values: CDR1 SGHTA, CDR2 FQGTGA. CDR3 bases: TGTGCCAGCAGCTTAACGGGAACAGGGCCAGCAGATCCCTCCTACACCTTC. Its translation: CASSLTGTGPADPSYTF.

The CDR3 region has the DNA TGTGCCAGCAGCTCAACCCCCAGGACAACTAATGAAAAACTGTTTTTT. Residues: CASSSTPRTTNEKLFF. This sequence joins TRBV9 and TRBJ1-4; D call uncertain. Germline lookup yields CDR1 SGDLS and CDR2 YYNGEE. V gave up 4 bases and J gave up 0 bases, with 13 bases separating them. The CDR3 has 16 residues.

The V call is TRBV27, the J call TRBJ2-5, with D tentatively TRBD2 (6 bases). Germline-derived CDR1 and CDR2 are MNHEY and SMNVEV (reference sequence). This CDR3 is built from 16 residues. Trimming pared 7 bases from V and 1 base from J, leaving 19 bases between. The CDR3 DNA follows: TGTGCCAGCAAGGACTTCGGGGGTGGCCCCCAAGAGACCCAGTACTTC. This gives the protein CASKDFGGGPQETQYF.

The CDR3 DNA reads TGTGCCAGCAGCTTAGACCCCATATGGAGAGCTAACTATGGCTACACCTTC. The encoded protein is CASSLDPIWRANYGYTF. The chain employs TRBV7-8 and TRBJ1-2; D call uncertain. CDR1 is SGHVS, CDR2 FQNEAQ, per germline. The CDR3 spans 17 residues. Deletions cut 1 base from V and 0 bases from J, with 15 bases between.

V is TRBV11-3 and J is TRBJ1-6, with 9 bases aligning to TRBD1. This CDR3 spans 15 amino acids. The V gene's germline CDR1 is SGHNT and CDR2 YENEEA. The ends lost 4 bases at V and 6 bases at J; junction bases unmatched: 4. The DNA for the CDR3 is TGTGCCAGCAGCTCGGGACAGGGTAGTAATTCACCCCTCCACTTT. Translating gives CASSSGQGSNSPLHF. The whole variable domain, filled in from reference TRBV11-3 and TRBJ1-6, reads EAGVVQSPRYKIIEKKQPVAFWCNPISGHNTLYWYLQNLGQGPELLIRYENEEAVDDSQLPKDRFSAERLKGVDSTLKIQPAELGDSAVYLCASSSGQGSNSPLHFGNGTRLTVT.

The J gene is TRBJ1-6, the V gene TRBV11-3; D call uncertain. Germline CDR1 reads SGHNT; CDR2 reads YENEEA. V was pared by 8 bases and J by 10 bases, with 15 bases between. This CDR3 has 13 residues. DNA of the CDR3: TGTGCCAGCGCGCGGGGTGTCGGGTCACCCCTCCACTTT. It codes for CASARGVGSPLHF. The full variable domain, its missing parts supplied by reference TRBV11-3 and TRBJ1-6, is EAGVVQSPRYKIIEKKQPVAFWCNPISGHNTLYWYLQNLGQGPELLIRYENEEAVDDSQLPKDRFSAERLKGVDSTLKIQPAELGDSAVYLCASARGVGSPLHFGNGTRLTVT.

This clone occurred a few times. The gene calls are TRBV7-9 and TRBJ1-6, with no clear D. The CDR3 runs 18 residues. V was clipped by 5 bases and J by 0 bases, with 17 bases between them. The V gene's germline CDR1 is SEHNR and CDR2 FQNEAQ (reference sequence). The CDR3 nucleotides are TGTGCCAGCAGCGCTCCATATGGGCCGAACTCCTATAATTCACCCCTCCACTTT. It is translated as CASSAPYGPNSYNSPLHF.

V gene TRBV10-3 combines with J gene TRBJ2-7; 11 bases line up with TRBD1. V lost 0 bases, J lost 7 bases, and 5 bases stayed unmatched. The CDR3 consists of 15 residues. Looked up from germline, CDR1 is ENHRY and CDR2 is SYGVKD. Here the CDR3 DNA reads TGTGCCATCAGTGAGTCGGGACAGGGGGTTGGGGAGCAGTACTTC. Translated, it gives CAISESGQGVGEQYF.